This TCR beta chain originates from a study of T cells after yellow fever vaccination. Study-wide findings and caveats: Most primary-vaccination clones recurred post-booster (roughly 96% CD4, about 90% CD8). The CD4 compartment and the CD8 compartment contained a small share of clonotypes in common. From the bulk population, abundant clonotypes could contaminate and appear within FACS-sorted repertoires.

This CDR3 comprises 14 residues. The germline gives CDR1 SGHNT, CDR2 YYREEE (reference sequence). V lost 5 bases, J lost 6 bases, and 7 bases stayed unmatched. 5'RACE template switching generated TCR cDNA, adding a universal primer site and UMIs. MiXCR, applied by TCRdb to the 5' RACE reads, yields one record per CDR3 protein. The sample includes about 630,000 distinct CDR3 sequences, 9% to 15% of them seen just once. Points on this clonotype: Its specificity is not known.

V is TRBV5-4 and J is TRBJ2-2; TRBD2 matches 7 bases. Sequencing used PBMCs, obtained on the day of the yellow fever booster vaccination. This clonotype originated in a man in his thirties or forties who received the YFV17D yellow fever vaccine. The CDR3: CASSFVGGAGELFF. CDR3 coding DNA: TGTGCCAGCAGTTTCGTGGGGGGGGCCGGGGAGCTGTTTTTT.